These T cell receptor beta chains were read from a single sample in a study of T cell repertoires in cytomegalovirus infection. For these TCRs, the target antigens are not known. From the reads, TCRdb called clonotypes with MiXCR, one entry per CDR3 protein. The sample holds about 700,000 distinct CDR3 sequences, around 30% seen once. The specimen was cultured PBMCs, collected from culture after CMV antigen stimulation. All receptors come from a human donor in good health (CMV status not recorded). Some clones in this sample may be carry-over from other donors' samples. The CDR3 runs from the conserved cysteine through the conserved F or W. D genes are given only for firm matches. Some rows have no size entry. The others give once, few or many, or a class for an expanded clone.

V,D,J,size,CDR3,DNA
TRBV7-2,TRBD2,TRBJ2-1,few,CASSLQGAGHNEQFF,TGTGCCAGCAGCCTCCAGGGAGCGGGGCACAATGAGCAGTTCTTC
TRBV5-6,TRBD1,TRBJ1-1,once,CASSLGDRGGRITEAFF,TGTGCCAGCAGCTTGGGAGACAGGGGTGGTCGGATCACTGAAGCTTTCTTT
TRBV7-2,-,TRBJ2-1,many,CASRSQSSYNEQFF,TGTGCCAGCAGGTCCCAGAGCTCCTACAATGAGCAGTTCTTC
TRBV5-4,TRBD2,TRBJ2-1,few,CASSLDRGVSEQFF,TGTGCCAGCAGCTTGGATCGGGGGGTGAGTGAGCAGTTCTTC
TRBV6-2/TRBV6-3,TRBD2,TRBJ2-1,-,CASRTSGDNEQFF,TGTGCCAGCCGGACTAGCGGGGACAATGAGCAGTTCTTC
TRBV6-1,-,TRBJ2-5,-,CASTNLGWGETQYF,TGTGCCAGCACTAACCTGGGGTGGGGGGAGACCCAGTACTTC
TRBV12-3/TRBV12-4,TRBD1,TRBJ1-2,few,CASSLDARQGSGYTF,TGTGCCAGCAGTTTAGACGCCCGACAGGGTTCGGGCTACACCTTC
TRBV20-1,-,TRBJ2-5,-,CSARDLGIETQYF,TGCAGTGCTAGAGATCTGGGGATTGAGACCCAGTACTTC
TRBV6-6,-,TRBJ2-5,-,CASKAQYF,TGTGCCAGCAAGGCCCAGTACTTC
TRBV5-1,-,TRBJ1-6,-,CASSLKENSPLHF,TGCGCCAGCAGCTTGAAAGAGAATTCACCCCTCCACTTT
TRBV29-1,-,TRBJ2-7,-,CSVDGTSGYEQYF,TGCAGCGTTGACGGGACGTCTGGCTACGAGCAGTACTTC
TRBV7-8,-,TRBJ1-1,many,CASSSGAGFMNTEAFF,TGTGCCAGCAGCTCGGGGGCGGGGTTCATGAACACTGAAGCTTTCTTT
TRBV4-1,-,TRBJ2-2,many,CASSQDLGLVGGELFF,TGCGCCAGCAGCCAAGATCTTGGCCTAGTAGGCGGGGAGCTGTTTTTT
TRBV6-1,-,TRBJ1-1,few,CASSGVGATEAFF,TGTGCCAGCAGTGGGGTAGGGGCCACTGAAGCTTTCTTT
TRBV4-1,-,TRBJ1-2,-,CASSGDYGYTF,TGCGCCAGCTCAGGAGACTATGGCTACACCTTC
TRBV5-1,TRBD2,TRBJ2-1,-,CASSPGTNFYNEQFF,TGCGCCAGCAGCCCCGGGACTAACTTCTACAATGAGCAGTTCTTC
TRBV5-4,-,TRBJ2-7,-,CASSLPRRGRYEQYF,TGTGCCAGCAGCCTTCCCCGCAGGGGGAGGTACGAGCAGTACTTC
TRBV27,TRBD1,TRBJ1-2,few,CASSQDRFYGYTF,TGTGCCAGCAGTCAGGACAGGTTCTATGGCTACACCTTC
TRBV19,-,TRBJ1-1,once,CASSIGRRLNTEAFF,TGTGCCAGTAGTATTGGCAGGCGATTGAACACTGAAGCTTTCTTT
TRBV7-2,-,TRBJ2-3,few,CASSLGVRSTDTQYF,TGTGCCAGCAGCCTGGGGGTCCGGAGCACAGATACGCAGTATTTT
TRBV7-2,-,TRBJ1-5,-,CASSIQGGSNQPQHF,TGTGCCAGCAGCATACAGGGTGGGAGCAATCAGCCCCAGCATTTT
TRBV19,-,TRBJ1-5,few,CASSIARDQPQHF,TGTGCCAGTAGTATAGCCAGGGATCAGCCCCAGCATTTT
TRBV24-1,-,TRBJ2-3,-,CATSDRGGSADTQYF,TGTGCCACCAGTGACAGGGGAGGTTCGGCTGATACGCAGTATTTT
TRBV7-2,TRBD2,TRBJ2-5,-,CASSLWWGGIGKETQYF,TGTGCCAGCAGCTTATGGTGGGGAGGGATTGGAAAAGAGACCCAGTACTTC
TRBV19,-,TRBJ2-1,few,CASSITESSYNEQFF,TGTGCCAGTAGTATCACGGAAAGCTCCTACAATGAGCAGTTCTTC
TRBV10-3,TRBD2,TRBJ2-1,-,CAIRGLGLADTYNEQFF,TGTGCCATCAGGGGACTAGGCCTAGCGGACACCTACAATGAGCAGTTCTTC
TRBV6-1,-,TRBJ1-5,-,CASSEVTGGDQPQHF,TGTGCCAGCAGTGAGGTCACAGGCGGGGATCAGCCCCAGCATTTT
TRBV5-1,-,TRBJ2-1,few,CASSPATSYNEQFF,TGCGCCAGCAGCCCTGCTACCTCCTACAATGAGCAGTTCTTC
TRBV7-9,TRBD2,TRBJ2-7,-,CASSLTSGSDEQYF,TGTGCCAGCAGCTTGACCAGCGGGAGCGACGAGCAGTACTTC
TRBV10-3,TRBD1,TRBJ2-5,-,CAISEYTGGNPSVKTQYF,TGTGCCATCAGTGAGTACACAGGGGGTAATCCCTCCGTGAAGACCCAGTACTTC
TRBV2,TRBD1,TRBJ1-2,-,CASKQGALSGYTF,TGTGCCAGCAAACAGGGGGCTCTCTCTGGCTACACCTTC